One and the same sample provided the 4 T cell receptor beta chains below, sequenced in a study of shared clonotypes between healthy human individuals. The protocol was immunoSEQ multiplex PCR, while the TCRdb copy is restricted to in-frame clones and leaves out a portion. The sample shows over a million clones, about 77% of them seen only once. The sample was memory CD4+ T cells sorted from blood. Regarding subset: CD45RA-negative fraction. The receptors originated from a man in his late teens or twenties in good health.

V is TRBV18 and J is TRBJ2-1; 7 bases line up with TRBD1. The V gene's germline CDR1 is KGHSH and CDR2 LQKENI. This CDR3 spans 14 amino acids. With 6 bases clipped from V and 7 bases from J, the junction kept 9 bases outside the gene matches. The CDR3 here is CASSPMAGGNEQFF. Here the CDR3 DNA reads TGTGCCAGCTCCCCGATGGCAGGGGGTAATGAGCAGTTCTTC.

The chain couples TRBV6-1 to TRBJ2-1; D call uncertain. Trimming cost V 7 bases and J 3 bases, with 16 bases left between them. The CDR3 is 15 amino acids. Looked up from germline, CDR1 is MNHNS and CDR2 is SASEGT. The CDR3 region is CASNQRRAFYNEQFF. DNA of the CDR3: TGTGCCAGCAACCAACGACGGGCGTTCTACAATGAGCAGTTCTTC.

The sample holds a few counts of this clone. The chain recombines TRBV10-3 with TRBJ1-5; a possible D gene is TRBD1 (5 bases). The CDR3 extends over 16 amino acids. Germline CDR1 ENHRY, CDR2 SYGVKD. The V end was cut by 4 bases, the J end by 2 bases, with 15 bases between. The CDR3, as DNA: TGTGCCATCAGTGTGTCCCGGGACGGACGCAATCAGCCCCAGCATTTT. Amino acid sequence: CAISVSRDGRNQPQHF.

This chain joins TRBV30 and TRBJ2-4; possible D gene TRBD2, 7 bases. This CDR3 has 14 amino acids. Trimming stripped 2 bases from V and 7 bases from J, with 15 bases between. Germline CDR1 and CDR2: GTSNPN and SVGIG (reference sequence). The CDR3 loop is CAWSQGGGGNIQYF. The CDR3 DNA reads TGTGCCTGGAGTCAAGGAGGGGGGGGGAACATTCAGTACTTC.